These T cell receptor beta chains were read from a single sample in a study of T cells in Graves' hyperthyroidism and ophthalmopathy. TCRdb independently ran MiXCR on the multiplex PCR reads; one entry per CDR3 protein. In the table there are around 690,000 distinct CDR3 sequences, approximately 15% of which are singletons. The sequencing input was blood. Receptors originate from a man aged 50 to 59 with Graves' hyperthyroidism. Both conserved end residues are part of each CDR3. A D gene is named only where the DNA matches it firmly. Size values are once, few and many counts, or a class for expanded clones, and some rows have none.

size | J | V | D | DNA | CDR3
NA | TRBJ1-2 | TRBV2 | NA | TGTGCCAGCAGTGCCGGGATCATGGGGGCAGATGGCTACACCTTC | CASSAGIMGADGYTF
NA | TRBJ2-1 | TRBV27 | NA | TGTGCCAGCAGTTTAAGCCTAGCGATCTACAATGAGCAGTTCTTC | CASSLSLAIYNEQFF
NA | TRBJ1-1 | TRBV12-3/TRBV12-4 | NA | TGTGCCAGCAGTTTTACTCCTACTGAAGCTTTCTTT | CASSFTPTEAFF
many | TRBJ2-7 | TRBV19 | NA | TGTGCCAGTAGTCCCCAGGAGCAGGTAGCCGAGCAGTACTTC | CASSPQEQVAEQYF
many | TRBJ2-7 | TRBV7-6 | NA | TGTGCCAGCAGCTCAACAGAAATATACGAGCAGTACTTC | CASSSTEIYEQYF
many | TRBJ2-3 | TRBV7-2 | TRBD2 | TGTGCCAGCAGCTTATTAGCGGGAGGCCGACGGACGCAGTATTTT | CASSLLAGGRRTQYF
few | TRBJ2-1 | TRBV5-1 | NA | TGCGCCAGCAGCGGATCTAGCGAGGAAACTTACAATGAGCAGTTCTTC | CASSGSSEETYNEQFF
once | TRBJ2-7 | TRBV6-1 | NA | TGTGCCAGCTTCGGAGAGGGCCGCGAGCAGTACTTC | CASFGEGREQYF
NA | TRBJ2-1 | TRBV14 | NA | TGTGCCAGCAGCCAAACAGGGATCGCCTACAATGAGCAGTTCTTC | CASSQTGIAYNEQFF
NA | TRBJ1-3 | TRBV6-1 | TRBD1 | TGTGCCAGCAGCGCAACCGGGACAGGGTTTGGAAACACCATATATTTT | CASSATGTGFGNTIYF
many | TRBJ1-2 | TRBV12-3/TRBV12-4 | NA | TGTGCCAGCAGTTTAGCCCCACAGGGTACGGGCGTATCTGGCTACACCTTC | CASSLAPQGTGVSGYTF
NA | TRBJ2-2 | TRBV15 | NA | TGTGCCACCAGCAGAGATAGAGGGGCAGGGGACACCGGGGAGCTGTTTTTT | CATSRDRGAGDTGELFF
few | TRBJ1-2 | TRBV7-3 | TRBD1 | TGTGCCAGCAGCGGGGACAGTCTGGGGGGCTACACCTTC | CASSGDSLGGYTF
many | TRBJ2-4 | TRBV28 | TRBD2 | TGTGCCAGCAGTTTCGTCGCTAGCGGGAGTAGGAACATTCAGTACTTC | CASSFVASGSRNIQYF
once | TRBJ2-1 | TRBV5-4 | TRBD2 | TGTGCCAGCAGCTTGGCCCTAGCGGGAGTTAATAAGCAGTTCTTC | CASSLALAGVNKQFF
NA | TRBJ2-2 | TRBV30 | NA | TGTGCCTCTTGGGGGGCGAACACCGGGGAGCTGTTTTTT | CASWGANTGELFF
NA | TRBJ2-1 | TRBV18 | NA | TGTGCCAGCTCAGCCGGGACAGCTAGGCTAGCGGATATCTACAATGAGCAGTTCTTC | CASSAGTARLADIYNEQFF
few | TRBJ1-1 | TRBV19 | NA | TGTACCAGTAGTATCAGTCGGAAAACTGAAGCTTTCTTT | CTSSISRKTEAFF
NA | TRBJ2-1 | TRBV3-1 | NA | TGTGCCAGCAGCCAACCGGGAGAGGTTGACAATGAGCAGTTCTTC | CASSQPGEVDNEQFF
many | TRBJ1-5 | TRBV30 | TRBD1 | TGTGCCTGGAGTGTACCATTTGACAGGGGATCAGATCAGCCCCAGCATTTT | CAWSVPFDRGSDQPQHF
few | TRBJ2-2 | TRBV19 | NA | TGTGCCACTCTATCCCGGGACGTCTCCGGGGAGCTGTTTTTT | CATLSRDVSGELFF
NA | TRBJ2-3 | TRBV18 | TRBD2 | TGTGCCAGCTCACCAGGGACTAGCGGGAGCGGCACAGATACGCAGTATTTT | CASSPGTSGSGTDTQYF
few | TRBJ2-1 | TRBV2 | TRBD2 | TGTGCCAGCAGTGAAGGTTGGCGGGAGGGCCGAGGGGAGCAGTTCTTC | CASSEGWREGRGEQFF
many | TRBJ2-7 | TRBV12-3/TRBV12-4 | NA | TGTGCCAGCACCCTCGGGACGGACCGAGTTGGGCAGTACTTC | CASTLGTDRVGQYF
NA | TRBJ2-3 | TRBV2 | TRBD1 | TGTGCCAGCAAGGGGACAGGGGGCGGAACAGATACGCAGTATTTT | CASKGTGGGTDTQYF
many | TRBJ2-3 | TRBV20-1 | TRBD2 | TGCAGTGCCCGAAACCTACTAGTAGCGGGAGTGACAGATACGCAGTATTTT | CSARNLLVAGVTDTQYF
NA | TRBJ1-1 | TRBV20-1 | NA | TGCAGTGCTAGAGGGGGGAGTACTATGAACACTGAAGCTTTCTTT | CSARGGSTMNTEAFF
many | TRBJ1-6 | TRBV14 | NA | TGTGCCAGCAGCATTATTCGGAATTCACCCCTCCACTTT | CASSIIRNSPLHF
many | TRBJ1-5 | TRBV12-5 | TRBD1 | TGTGCTAGTGGTTTCCACACCAGCTTCAGGGGGCTCGATCAGCCCCAGCATTTT | CASGFHTSFRGLDQPQHF
many | TRBJ2-3 | TRBV2 | NA | TGTGCCAGCTCTGGGGGCGGGAGAGAGAGCACAGATACGCAGTATTTT | CASSGGGRESTDTQYF